The rows below give T cell receptor beta chains drawn from one sample of a study of blood T cell repertoires in COVID-19. Sequencing used immunoSEQ multiplex PCR; TCRdb keeps in-frame clones, though not all of them. The sample yields under 450,000 clones, approximately 90% seen once. Sequencing was performed on peripheral blood. Every receptor here comes from a woman between 50 and 59 years old with COVID-19, enrolled during active disease. Each CDR3 is given with its conserved first and last residue. D genes are given only for firm matches. A clone size is listed for some rows: how often the clone was seen (once, few, many), or a class if it is expanded.

CDR3nt	CDR3aa	len	j_gene	v_gene	abundance	d_gene
TGTGCCAGCAGTCATAGCACAGATACGCAGTATTTT	CASSHSTDTQYF	12	TRBJ2-3	TRBV27	NA	NA
TGCGCCAGCAGCCAAGGAGCCAGGGGGATGAAAGAGACCCAGTACTTC	CASSQGARGMKETQYF	16	TRBJ2-5	TRBV4-1	NA	TRBD1
TGCGCCAGCAGCGGAGGGGTCGGTGACACTGAAGCTTTCTTT	CASSGGVGDTEAFF	14	TRBJ1-1	TRBV5-1	NA	NA
TGTGCCAGCAGTGGTAGGGGTGAAGCTTTCTTT	CASSGRGEAFF	11	TRBJ1-1	TRBV6-6	NA	NA
TGTGCCTGGAGTCTTGGGACAGCAAATCAGCCCCAGCATTTT	CAWSLGTANQPQHF	14	TRBJ1-5	TRBV30	NA	TRBD1
TGTGCCAGCAGCTTTGAGGGGGCAACTAATTCACCCCTCCACTTT	CASSFEGATNSPLHF	15	TRBJ1-6	TRBV11-2	NA	TRBD1
TGCGCCAGCAGCAGCGACTCGGGACGGGGGTACTCTGGAAACACCATATATTTT	CASSSDSGRGYSGNTIYF	18	TRBJ1-3	TRBV10-1	NA	NA
TGTGCCAGCGGTGAGAATGAGCAGTTCTTC	CASGENEQFF	10	TRBJ2-1	TRBV7-2	NA	NA
TGTGCCAGCAGTACAGGGGGCCCCTACACCGGGGAGCTGTTTTTT	CASSTGGPYTGELFF	15	TRBJ2-2	TRBV11-2	NA	TRBD1
TGTGCCAGTAGTATAGAAGGGAGCTGGCTTGGAGGCTACACCTTC	CASSIEGSWLGGYTF	15	TRBJ1-2	TRBV19	NA	NA
TGTGCCAGCAGCCCTACAGGGGCGTACAATGAGCAGTTCTTC	CASSPTGAYNEQFF	14	TRBJ2-1	TRBV7-9	NA	TRBD1
TGCAGCGCTACACTAGCGGGGGGCCGCCCCTCCTACGAGCAGTACTTC	CSATLAGGRPSYEQYF	16	TRBJ2-7	TRBV29-1	NA	TRBD2
TGTGCCAGCAGCTTGGGGACAGGGGGCACTGAAGCTTTCTTT	CASSLGTGGTEAFF	14	TRBJ1-1	TRBV3-1/TRBV3-2	NA	TRBD1
TGTGCCAGCAGCGTAGGGCAGACAGGGCGGACTGAAAAACTGTTTTTT	CASSVGQTGRTEKLFF	16	TRBJ1-4	TRBV9	few	TRBD1
TGTGCCAGCAGCTTAGACAGCACGAACACCGGGGAGCTGTTTTTT	CASSLDSTNTGELFF	15	TRBJ2-2	TRBV7-7	NA	NA
TGTGCCTGGAGCGCTCAGCGACAGGGTGGACAGCCCCAGCATTTT	CAWSAQRQGGQPQHF	15	TRBJ1-5	TRBV30	once	TRBD1
TGCGCCAGCAGCTCCCAGGGTAGCTATGGCTACACCTTC	CASSSQGSYGYTF	13	TRBJ1-2	TRBV5-1	once	NA
TGTGCCAGCAGCCCGGGACTAGCGGGGGGAGTTTTTGTGGAGTTCTTC	CASSPGLAGGVFVEFF	16	TRBJ2-1	TRBV5-6	NA	TRBD2
TGTGCCAGCAGCCAAGATCAAGGGACAGGGGGCTACGAGCAGTACTTC	CASSQDQGTGGYEQYF	16	TRBJ2-7	TRBV14	NA	TRBD1
TGTGCCAGCAGGGAGCGGGACAGGGGGATTTCACCCCTCCACTTT	CASRERDRGISPLHF	15	TRBJ1-6	TRBV2	NA	TRBD1
TGTGCCAGCAGTGAAGGAGGGACTAGCCAGGATACGCAGTATTTT	CASSEGGTSQDTQYF	15	TRBJ2-3	TRBV6-1	NA	TRBD2
TGTGCCAGCAGCATGTCTAGCGGGGCCTTAACCTACGAGCAGTACTTC	CASSMSSGALTYEQYF	16	TRBJ2-7	TRBV5-4	NA	TRBD2
TGTGCCAGCAGCATGTCCAGCGGCACAGATACGCAGTATTTT	CASSMSSGTDTQYF	14	TRBJ2-3	TRBV28	NA	NA
TGTGCCAGCAGCGTCCTTTCCGACAGTAGCTATGGCTACACCTTC	CASSVLSDSSYGYTF	15	TRBJ1-2	TRBV9	once	NA
TGTGCCAGCAGTCTCCGGACAGGGAGGAACACTGAAGCTTTCTTT	CASSLRTGRNTEAFF	15	TRBJ1-1	TRBV6-5	NA	TRBD1
TGTGCCAGCAGCCCCCAGGCGGGACTAACGTACGAGCAGTACTTC	CASSPQAGLTYEQYF	15	TRBJ2-7	TRBV7-3	NA	TRBD2
TGTGCCAGCTGGGACAGACTCTACGAGCAGTACTTC	CASWDRLYEQYF	12	TRBJ2-7	TRBV2	NA	TRBD1
TGTGCCAGCAGCTTAGGAACAGCAGAGAGAGCTTTCTTT	CASSLGTAERAFF	13	TRBJ1-1	TRBV11-2	NA	NA
TGTGCCATCAGTGACACCGGTCTTGATGGCTACACCTTC	CAISDTGLDGYTF	13	TRBJ1-2	TRBV10-3	NA	NA
TGTGCCAGCAGCTTAGATGGGAGGGGGGGCGACTACGGTGAGCAGTTCTTC	CASSLDGRGGDYGEQFF	17	TRBJ2-1	TRBV11-3	NA	NA
TGTGCCTGGAGGGACAGCCTCTACGAGCAGTACTTC	CAWRDSLYEQYF	12	TRBJ2-7	TRBV30	NA	NA
TGTGCCAGCAGTGAACTTACCTACAATGAGCAGTTCTTC	CASSELTYNEQFF	13	TRBJ2-1	TRBV6-1	NA	NA
TGTGCCAGCTCGGACGGTCTTGGACAGGGTTACTATGGCTACACCTTC	CASSDGLGQGYYGYTF	16	TRBJ1-2	TRBV18	NA	TRBD1
TGTGCCAGCGCTCAGCTGGGGGCGAAGGTCGGGGAGCTGTTTTTT	CASAQLGAKVGELFF	15	TRBJ2-2	TRBV9	once	NA
TGCGCCAGCAGTCATCCTAAAGAGACAGGTTATATCCCTCAGGGCACCGGGGAGCTGTTTTTT	CASSHPKETGYIPQGTGELFF	21	TRBJ2-2	TRBV23-1	NA	NA
TGCGCCAGCAGCTCAGGGTTCACCGGGGAGCTGTTTTTT	CASSSGFTGELFF	13	TRBJ2-2	TRBV5-1	once	NA
TGTGCCAGCAGCCAGACTAGCGGGGGGGCCCCTACGCAGTATTTT	CASSQTSGGAPTQYF	15	TRBJ2-3	TRBV5-5	NA	TRBD2
TGTGCCAGCAGCCGTCGTACCTTGGGGGTAGCGGGGTCCTACGAGCAGTACTTC	CASSRRTLGVAGSYEQYF	18	TRBJ2-7	TRBV3-1/TRBV3-2	NA	TRBD2
TGCGCCAGCAGCTTGATCGACAGCTCCTACGAGCAGTACTTC	CASSLIDSSYEQYF	14	TRBJ2-7	TRBV5-1	NA	NA
TGTGCCAGCAGCTCAGTAGCGGGGTTGAACACCGGGGAGCTGTTTTTT	CASSSVAGLNTGELFF	16	TRBJ2-2	TRBV5-4	NA	TRBD2
TGTGCCAGCAGCTTTATGCAGAGGGCTTTCTTT	CASSFMQRAFF	11	TRBJ1-1	TRBV7-9	few	NA
TGTGCCGGCGGGACAGGGGTTAACGAGCAGTACTTC	CAGGTGVNEQYF	12	TRBJ2-7	TRBV12-3/TRBV12-4	NA	TRBD1
TGTGCCAGCAGGGCCCCCCCCGGGACAGGGGAAGGCTACACCTTC	CASRAPPGTGEGYTF	15	TRBJ1-2	TRBV28	NA	TRBD1
TGTGCCACTCTAGATCCCCAAGAGACCCAGTACTTC	CATLDPQETQYF	12	TRBJ2-5	TRBV6-5	NA	NA
TGTGCCAGCAGCGCCGGGGAAGGTGGACAGCCCCAGCATTTT	CASSAGEGGQPQHF	14	TRBJ1-5	TRBV9	few	NA
TGTGCCAGCAGTTTGGGGACAGGGGAAGAGACCCAGTACTTC	CASSLGTGEETQYF	14	TRBJ2-5	TRBV28	once	TRBD1
TGTGCCATCGGCGGGGGGGTAGAGACCCAGTACTTC	CAIGGGVETQYF	12	TRBJ2-5	TRBV10-3	NA	TRBD2